This is a list of T cell receptor beta chains from one sample in a study of CD8+CD57+ T cells in acquired aplastic anemia. TCRdb passed the reads through MiXCR, listing each CDR3 protein once. Here the sample spans over 40,000 distinct CDR3 sequences, 70% to 80% being singletons. Sequenced material: sorted CD4+, CD8+, or CD8+CD57+ T cells (not recorded which) from PBMCs. All receptors derive from a human donor in good health, serving as a control. CDR3s include the opening cysteine and the closing phenylalanine or tryptophan. D genes are given only for firm matches. Expanded clones get a size class; other rows say once, few or many, or leave the size out.

d_gene	v_gene	abundance	j_gene	CDR3nt	CDR3aa
-	TRBV2	-	TRBJ2-7	TGTGCCAGCAGTGAACCGGGGAGCTCCTACGAGCAGTACTTC	CASSEPGSSYEQYF
-	TRBV15	few	TRBJ2-7	TGTGCCACCAGCAGAGATGTCAGGGGTAGCGAGCAGTACTTC	CATSRDVRGSEQYF
TRBD2	TRBV19	-	TRBJ2-2	TGTGCCAGTATTAGCGGGGCCCTTAACACCGGGGAGCTGTTTTTT	CASISGALNTGELFF
-	TRBV19	-	TRBJ2-7	TGTGCCAGTAGTATAGATGGGACACGCGAGCAGTACTTC	CASSIDGTREQYF
TRBD1	TRBV24-1	few	TRBJ2-7	TGTGCCACCGAGGGACAGGGCTCCTACGAGCAGTACTTC	CATEGQGSYEQYF
-	TRBV7-9	-	TRBJ2-7	TGTGCCAGCAGCTTAGACCAGTACGAGCAGTACTTC	CASSLDQYEQYF
-	TRBV9	-	TRBJ2-3	TGTGCCAGCAGCGTCGGTAGCCCTGATACGCAGTATTTT	CASSVGSPDTQYF
-	TRBV7-8	-	TRBJ1-5	TGTGCCAGCAGCCTACCCCCGTTGGGGGGTTATAGCAATCAGCCCCAGCATTTT	CASSLPPLGGYSNQPQHF
-	TRBV7-8	-	TRBJ2-2	TGTGCCAGCAGCCTAGGGAGATTGGACACCGGGGAGCTGTTTTTT	CASSLGRLDTGELFF
TRBD1	TRBV5-1	-	TRBJ1-1	TGCGCCAGCAGCGAACCGGGACAGGTGAACACTGAAGCTTTCTTT	CASSEPGQVNTEAFF
TRBD1	TRBV9	-	TRBJ2-2	TGTGCCAGCAGCGTAGGCTTCAGGGGGTCCGGGGAGCTGTTTTTT	CASSVGFRGSGELFF
TRBD1	TRBV10-3	-	TRBJ1-5	TGTGCCATCGGACAGGGCTACAATGAGCCCCAGCATTTT	CAIGQGYNEPQHF
TRBD1	TRBV29-1	few	TRBJ2-7	TGCAGCGTTTTTAGACAGGGACCTTACTACGAGCAGTACTTC	CSVFRQGPYYEQYF
TRBD1	TRBV2	-	TRBJ1-2	TGTGCCAGCAGCGATTGGGCCAGGGGGCTCGGCTACACCTTC	CASSDWARGLGYTF
TRBD1	TRBV25-1	-	TRBJ2-7	TGTGCCAGCAGCTGGACAGGGTCTACCTACGAGCAGTACTTC	CASSWTGSTYEQYF
-	TRBV29-1	-	TRBJ1-6	TGCAGCGTGGGGAGGGAGCGCTCACCCCTCCACTTT	CSVGRERSPLHF
TRBD1	TRBV29-1	-	TRBJ2-1	TGCAGCGTCTCCGGGACAGGGTATGATGAGCAGTTCTTC	CSVSGTGYDEQFF
TRBD1	TRBV20-1	-	TRBJ1-6	TGCAGTGCTAGAGTCGTAACCCAGGGGGCCAATGATTCACCCCTCCACTTT	CSARVVTQGANDSPLHF
-	TRBV9	-	TRBJ1-2	TGTGCCAGCAGCGTAGATCAGGGTAGCTATGGCTACACCTTC	CASSVDQGSYGYTF
TRBD1	TRBV25-1	-	TRBJ1-6	TGTGCCAGCAGTGAGTCGGACAGGGGAAATTCACCCCTCCACTTT	CASSESDRGNSPLHF
TRBD1	TRBV5-1	-	TRBJ2-1	TGCGCCAGCAGCAGGTACGGGACAGGGAGGGACAATGAGCAGTTCTTC	CASSRYGTGRDNEQFF
-	TRBV2	-	TRBJ1-6	TGTGCCAGCAGTGCCTTCCGTAATTCACCCCTCCACTTT	CASSAFRNSPLHF